Below are 20 T cell receptor beta chains sequenced from a single sample in a study of blood T cells in healthy people across ages. A J-beta primer mix and a sample-barcoded 5' primer were used in a second PCR of about 7 to 12 cycles. TCRdb called the 5' RACE reads again in MiXCR, with one record for every CDR3 protein. The table has hundreds of thousands of distinct CDR3 sequences, roughly 32% seen once. The sequenced material came from blood. Receptor source: a woman aged 80 or older in good health.

Many counts were recorded for this clonotype. The chain employs TRBV20-1 and TRBJ1-4; TRBD1 might be the D (5 bases). Between the trimmed V and J ends, which lost 3 bases and 4 bases, there was a span of 6 bases. The CDR3 has 12 residues. Germline CDR1 DFQATT, CDR2 SNEGSKA (reference sequence). The CDR3 region has the DNA TGCAGTGCTAGCGGGGGTAATGAAAAACTGTTTTTT. This translates into CSASGGNEKLFF.

With respect to this clonotype: A junction boundary mismatches the germline segment, possibly from a read error. The rearrangement uses TRBV9 and TRBJ2-6; weak D call: TRBD1 (5 bases). CDR1 is SGDLS and CDR2 is YYNGEE in the germline V gene. This CDR3 is built from 14 residues. The CDR3 reads CASSAVSGANVRTF. DNA for the CDR3: TGTGCCAGCAGCGCTGTCTCTGGGGCCAACGTCCGGACTTTC.

To note about this clonotype: A read error is possible here, since a much larger clone lies one base away. V is TRBV12-3 or TRBV12-4 and J is TRBJ2-3; D possibly uses TRBD1 or TRBD2 (6 bases each). V lost 10 bases to trimming and J lost 1 base, with 12 bases between them. This CDR3 is built from 13 residues. The CDR3 sequence: CATGGVRTDTQYF. DNA for the CDR3: TGTGCCACCGGGGGCGTACGCACAGATACGCAGTATTTT.

This clonotype was recorded many times. The rearrangement links TRBV20-1 to TRBJ1-6; D remains unclear. The V end lost 2 bases, the J end lost 10 bases, and 12 bases lay between the germline ends. This CDR3 is built from 13 residues. Germline-derived CDR1 and CDR2 are DFQATT and SNEGSKA (reference sequence). CDR3 in DNA: TGCAGTGCTAGACCCCCCCAAGAATCACCCCTCCACTTT. Translated: CSARPPQESPLHF.

This chain uses TRBV5-1 with TRBJ1-5, with 7 nucleotides matching TRBD1. This CDR3 spans 15 amino acids. V shed 0 bases, J shed 9 bases, and the junction held 9 bases outside the gene matches. Germline V lookup: CDR1 SGHRS, CDR2 YFSETQ. As DNA, the CDR3 is TGCGCCAGCAGCTTGGAGGGGGCCGAGCTTCGGCCCCAGCATTTT. Translation gives CASSLEGAELRPQHF.

This clonotype was found a few times. Given a much more abundant clone one base away, this may be a read error. The genes are TRBV29-1 and TRBJ1-4; a weak D match, TRBD1 (5 bases). Trimming removed 6 bases at V and 13 bases at J, with 24 bases between. This CDR3 region has 14 residues. Looked up from germline, CDR1 is SQVTM and CDR2 is ANQGSEA. The chain's CDR3 is CSVLGTDSGGRLFF. The DNA of the CDR3 is TGCAGCGTCCTAGGGACCGACAGCGGGGGAAGACTGTTTTTT.

This chain links TRBV24-1 with TRBJ1-5, with D possibly TRBD1 on 6 matching bases. Trimming shortened V by 3 bases and J by 0 bases, and 8 bases separated the two germline ends. The CDR3 is made up of 15 amino acids. Germline assignment: CDR1 KGHDR and CDR2 SFDVKD. The DNA of the CDR3 is TGTGCCACCAGTGATGCAGGGGATAGCAATCAGCCCCAGCATTTT. Amino acids: CATSDAGDSNQPQHF.

This clonotype was recorded many times. The chain couples TRBV30 to TRBJ2-3, with 7 positions matching TRBD1. This CDR3 region has 14 residues. J was trimmed by 2 bases and V by 1 base; bases with no gene match: 3. Per the germline V gene, CDR1 is GTSNPN and CDR2 is SVGIG (reference sequence). The CDR3 is CAWSGDRLTDTQYF. The CDR3 DNA reads as TGTGCCTGGAGTGGGGACAGACTCACAGATACGCAGTATTTT.

On this clonotype itself: A much larger clone lies one base from this, so it may be a read error. The rearrangement uses TRBV5-4 and TRBJ2-4, with 8 nucleotides matching TRBD2. Trimming cost V 4 bases and J 13 bases; bases outside gene matches: 16. Germline V lookup: CDR1 SGHNT, CDR2 YYREEE (reference sequence). The CDR3 contains 15 residues. CDR3 DNA: TGTGCCAGCAGCCCCGGGGGGGCGGTTAGTAATGAGCAGTACTTC. Its protein product is CASSPGGAVSNEQYF.

In its sample, this clonotype was seen many times. The chain joins TRBV28 to TRBJ1-2; tentatively, D is TRBD1 (6 bases). The CDR3 extends over 14 amino acids. CDR1 and CDR2 (germline): MDHEN, SYDVKM. V shed 5 bases and J shed 1 base, with 11 bases lying between them. The CDR3 sequence: CASSTLGGNYGYTF. The CDR3, as DNA: TGTGCCAGCAGTACCTTAGGGGGTAACTATGGCTACACCTTC.

Concerning this clonotype itself: Just one base apart from a much larger clone, this may be a read error. The rearrangement links TRBV6-2 or TRBV6-3 to TRBJ2-7; weak D call: TRBD1 (5 bases). This CDR3 spans 13 amino acids. V lost 4 bases, J lost 7 bases, and 14 bases lay in between. Germline V gene sequence: CDR1 MNHEY, CDR2 SVGEGT. CDR3 region: CASSSNRGNEQYF. DNA for the CDR3: TGTGCCAGCAGTTCGAATAGGGGTAATGAGCAGTACTTC.

V and J are TRBV6-1 and TRBJ1-2, with TRBD1 as a possible D gene (5 bases). Trimming cost V 7 bases and J 4 bases, with 19 bases left between them. Germline CDR1 and CDR2: MNHNS and SASEGT. The CDR3 covers 15 residues. The CDR3 region is CASTITRDLSYGYTF. CDR3 in DNA: TGTGCCAGCACCATCACCCGGGACCTAAGCTATGGCTACACCTTC.

This clonotype was counted only a few times. A much larger clone lies one base from this, so it may be a read error. The chain links TRBV5-5 to TRBJ1-1; 7 nucleotides line up with TRBD1. The CDR3 is made up of 16 amino acids. CDR1 and CDR2 (germline): SGHKS, YYEKEE (reference sequence). V was clipped by 3 bases and J by 1 base; unmatched bases: 9. The CDR3, as DNA: TGTGCCAGCAGCTCAGGGGGATCCCTCCCGAACACTGAAGCTTTCTTT. Protein sequence: CASSSGGSLPNTEAFF.

Ten or more counts support this clonotype. This sequence joins TRBV9 and TRBJ2-7; no reliable D call. The CDR3 has 14 residues. V dropped 3 bases and J dropped 0 bases, with 10 bases sitting between them. Germline CDR1 is SGDLS and CDR2 is YYNGEE. CDR3: CASSGGPTSYEQYF. The DNA for the CDR3 is TGTGCCAGCAGCGGGGGTCCCACCTCCTACGAGCAGTACTTC.

Turning to this clonotype: This sequence may be a read error, since a much larger clone differs from it by one base. The gene calls are TRBV6-5 and TRBJ2-4; D gene ambiguous. The CDR3 is 13 amino acids. V was pared by 4 bases and J by 15 bases, with 19 bases between. Germline-derived CDR1 and CDR2 are MNHEY and SVGAGI. In DNA, the CDR3 is TGTGCCAGCAGTTGGTCTCCGGCAGCGAATCGGTACTTC. Protein: CASSWSPAANRYF.

This clonotype was counted ten times or more. V gene TRBV20-1 combines with J gene TRBJ2-7; 8 bases map to TRBD2. This CDR3 spans 14 amino acids. Germline CDR1 DFQATT, CDR2 SNEGSKA (reference sequence). Unmatched junction bases numbered 4, after V lost 0 bases and J lost 3 bases. This chain's CDR3 is CSARDGGLVYEQYF. The CDR3, as DNA: TGCAGTGCTAGAGATGGGGGACTAGTCTACGAGCAGTACTTC.

At least ten counts were recorded for this clonotype. The chain couples TRBV18 to TRBJ2-7, with 7 bases that match TRBD1. After removal of 2 bases from V and 2 bases from J, the junction contained 6 bases not matched to a gene. CDR3 length: 15 amino acids. Germline V CDR1 and CDR2: KGHSH, LQKENI. CDR3 protein: CASSPGTAYPYEQYF. CDR3 bases: TGTGCCAGCTCACCAGGGACAGCTTACCCCTACGAGCAGTACTTC.

At least ten counts were recorded for this clonotype. This chain connects TRBV5-6 to TRBJ2-5; D call uncertain. This CDR3 contains 15 residues. Germline V gene sequence: CDR1 SGHDT, CDR2 YYEEEE. V was trimmed by 7 bases and J by 1 base, leaving 17 bases between them. CDR3 residues: CASRHGSVPQETQYF. CDR3 DNA: TGTGCCAGCCGTCATGGCTCCGTACCCCAAGAGACCCAGTACTTC.

The chain recombines TRBV7-6 with TRBJ2-3; D uncertain. V shed 3 bases and J shed 2 bases, with 9 bases lying between them. Germline CDR1 reads SGHVS; CDR2 reads FNYEAQ. The CDR3 covers 14 residues. The CDR3 loop reads CASSFLLHTDTQYF. The CDR3 DNA follows: TGTGCCAGCAGCTTCCTACTCCACACAGATACGCAGTATTTT.

CDR3 in DNA: TGCAGTGCTAATTATAACACTGAAGCTTTCTTT. Residues: CSANYNTEAFF. The chain recombines TRBV20-1 with TRBJ1-1; the D is unclear. CDR1 and CDR2 from the germline V gene are DFQATT and SNEGSKA (reference sequence). Trimming took off 4 bases at V and 2 bases at J, with 5 bases between the two ends. The CDR3 spans 11 residues.